This T cell receptor beta chain was observed in a study of TIL therapy for anti-PD-1-resistant metastatic lung cancer. Whole-study context: Most patients had lung adenocarcinoma. Tumors carried a median around 1.4 non-synonymous mutations per megabase.

Sequencing used immunoSEQ v3. Assay: immunoSEQ multiplex PCR; the TCRdb copy retains only in-frame clones and omits some. The sample consists of some 52,000 clones, roughly 85% of them appearing once. Time point of the sample: pre-treatment sample, taken before nivolumab and TIL therapy. This TCR came from a woman between 30 and 80 years old with non-small cell lung cancer. Sequencing was performed on blood, taken at baseline.

The CDR3 sequence is CASSFYPSTDTQYF. DNA of the CDR3: TGTGCCAGCAGCTTTTACCCTAGCACAGATACGCAGTATTTT. The chain recombines TRBV7-2 with TRBJ2-3; D gene ambiguous. The V gene's germline CDR1 is SGHTA and CDR2 FQGNSA. V was shortened by 3 bases and J by 0 bases, with 7 bases between the two germline ends. The CDR3 is 14 residues long.